The next 5 T cell receptor beta chains were all read from a single sample in a study of T cell repertoires in cytomegalovirus infection. TCRdb itself ran the reads through MiXCR, one entry per CDR3 protein. The profile shows more than 150,000 distinct CDR3 sequences, 15% to 20% of them singletons. Sequencing used CD8+ T cells from PBMCs. These receptors were collected from a human donor in good health (CMV status not recorded). Some clones in this sample may be carry-over from other donors' samples.

The rearrangement links TRBV7-2 to TRBJ2-3, with TRBD2 matching 10 bases. The CDR3 covers 21 residues. V lost 5 bases to trimming and J lost 0 bases; unmatched junction nucleotides: 20. The germline gives CDR1 SGHTA, CDR2 FQGNSA. CDR3 bases: TGTGCCAGCAGCCTGAAGGTGATAGCGGGGGGCACCCCACGCAGCACAGATACGCAGTATTTT. This sequence encodes CASSLKVIAGGTPRSTDTQYF.

The chain carries TRBV7-2 and TRBJ2-5; 11 bases line up with TRBD2. The CDR3 runs to 16 residues. With 1 base clipped from V and 0 bases from J, the junction kept 1 base outside the gene matches. Germline CDR1 SGHTA, CDR2 FQGNSA. The CDR3 protein is CASSLVGLADQETQYF. The CDR3 DNA is TGTGCCAGCAGCTTAGTGGGACTAGCGGACCAAGAGACCCAGTACTTC.

This clonotype was observed a few times. The chain combines TRBV10-1 with TRBJ2-2; tentative D call: TRBD2 (5 bases). The CDR3 loop spans 12 amino acids. Trimming took 8 bases from V and 6 from J, leaving 10 bases between them. CDR1 and CDR2 (germline): WNHNN, SYGVQD (reference sequence). The CDR3, as DNA: TGCGCCAGCGCTAGCCCTGCCGGGGAGCTGTTTTTT. Translating gives CASASPAGELFF.

The CDR3, as DNA: TGTGCCACCAGTGACCTGACTAGCGGGAGCACAGATACGCAGTATTTT. Amino acids: CATSDLTSGSTDTQYF. V usage is TRBV24-1 and J usage is TRBJ2-3; 10 nucleotides agree with TRBD2. CDR3 length: 16 amino acids. CDR1 is KGHDR, CDR2 SFDVKD, per germline. The V and J ends lost 4 bases and 0 bases, in that order; junction bases with no gene match: 3.

In this sample, this clonotype turned up a few times. J is TRBJ2-4 and V is TRBV6-5, with D perhaps TRBD1 (6 bases). The CDR3 is 13 residues long. The germline V gene encodes CDR1 MNHEY and CDR2 SVGAGI. With 6 bases removed from V and 5 bases from J, the gap between germline ends came to 11 bases. CDR3 bases: TGTGCCAGCAGCCCGGGACAACAAAACATTCAGTACTTC. Its translation is CASSPGQQNIQYF.